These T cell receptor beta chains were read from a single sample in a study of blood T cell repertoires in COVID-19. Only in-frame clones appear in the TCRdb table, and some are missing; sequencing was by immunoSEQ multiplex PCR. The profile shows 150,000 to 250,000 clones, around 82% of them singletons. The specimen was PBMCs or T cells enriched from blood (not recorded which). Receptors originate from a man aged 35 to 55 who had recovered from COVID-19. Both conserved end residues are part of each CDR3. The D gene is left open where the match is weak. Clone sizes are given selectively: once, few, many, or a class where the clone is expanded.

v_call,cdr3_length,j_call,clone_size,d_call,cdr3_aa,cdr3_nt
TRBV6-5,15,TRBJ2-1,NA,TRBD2,CASSYGSGRNNEQFF,TGTGCCAGCAGTTATGGTAGCGGGAGGAACAATGAGCAGTTCTTC
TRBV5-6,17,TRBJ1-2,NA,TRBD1,CASSLWLWGQGALGYTF,TGTGCCAGCAGCTTGTGGCTCTGGGGACAGGGGGCGTTGGGCTACACCTTC
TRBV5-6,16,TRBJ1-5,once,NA,CASSFYRDYSNQPQHF,TGTGCCAGCAGCTTTTACAGGGATTATAGCAATCAGCCCCAGCATTTT
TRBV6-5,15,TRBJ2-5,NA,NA,CASSYSPGLLETQYF,TGTGCCAGCAGTTACAGTCCCGGTTTGTTAGAGACCCAGTACTTC
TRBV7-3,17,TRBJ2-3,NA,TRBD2,CASSLRGTSGSTDTQYF,TGTGCCAGCAGCTTAAGGGGGACTAGCGGGAGCACAGATACGCAGTATTTT
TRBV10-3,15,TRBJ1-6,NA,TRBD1,CAISESLLAGGPLHF,TGTGCCATCAGTGAGTCGCTTTTGGCAGGGGGGCCCCTCCACTTT
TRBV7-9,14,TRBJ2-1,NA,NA,CASSFWDLLSEQFF,TGTGCCAGCAGCTTTTGGGACTTATTAAGTGAGCAGTTCTTC
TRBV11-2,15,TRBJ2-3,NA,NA,CASSLGAGQLSPQYF,TGTGCCAGCAGCTTAGGGGCGGGCCAGCTTAGTCCGCAGTATTTT
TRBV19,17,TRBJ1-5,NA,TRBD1,CASSGTGGFGSNQPQHF,TGTGCCAGTAGTGGGACAGGGGGATTCGGGAGCAATCAGCCCCAGCATTTT
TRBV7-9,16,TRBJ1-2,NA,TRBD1,CASSLAKGGNRYGYTF,TGTGCCAGCAGCTTAGCGAAAGGGGGCAACCGTTATGGCTACACCTTC
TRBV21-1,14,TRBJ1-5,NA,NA,CASSTGGRNQPQHF,TGTGCCAGCAGCACAGGGGGCCGGAATCAGCCCCAGCATTTT
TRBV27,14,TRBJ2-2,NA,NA,CASSRLQKIGELFF,TGTGCCAGCAGCCGTTTACAAAAAATCGGGGAGCTGTTTTTT
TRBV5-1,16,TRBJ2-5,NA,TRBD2,CASSPSGLAYQETQYF,TGCGCCAGCAGCCCCTCGGGACTAGCGTACCAAGAGACCCAGTACTTC
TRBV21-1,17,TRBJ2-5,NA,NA,CASSPRRLAGGGETQYF,TGTGCCAGCAGCCCCCGCCGGCTAGCGGGAGGAGGAGAGACCCAGTACTTC
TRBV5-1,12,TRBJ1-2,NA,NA,CASSGGNYGYTF,TGCGCCAGCAGTGGCGGTAACTATGGCTACACCTTC
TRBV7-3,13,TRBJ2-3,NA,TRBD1,CASSRQGTDTQYF,TGTGCCAGCAGCCGACAGGGGACAGATACGCAGTATTTT
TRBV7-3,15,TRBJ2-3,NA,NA,CASSLRGGTTDTQYF,TGTGCCAGCAGCCTACGGGGCGGGACGACAGATACGCAGTATTTT
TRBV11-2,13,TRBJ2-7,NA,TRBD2,CASRGRDSYEQYF,TGTGCCAGCCGGGGGAGGGACTCCTACGAGCAGTACTTC
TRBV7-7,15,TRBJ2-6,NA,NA,CASSLGALGANVLTF,TGTGCCAGCAGCTTAGGGGCTCTGGGGGCCAACGTCCTGACTTTC
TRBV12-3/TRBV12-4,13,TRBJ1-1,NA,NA,CASSSGETLGAFF,TGTGCCAGCAGCTCGGGGGAAACACTGGGAGCTTTCTTT
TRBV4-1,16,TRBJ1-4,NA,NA,CASSQDGQGRHEKLFF,TGCGCCAGCAGCCAAGATGGTCAGGGGCGGCATGAAAAACTGTTTTTT
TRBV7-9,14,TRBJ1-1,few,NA,CASSLSSGLTEAFF,TGTGCCAGCAGCTTATCATCGGGACTCACTGAAGCTTTCTTT
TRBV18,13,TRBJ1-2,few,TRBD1,CASSPRQGYGYTF,TGTGCCAGCTCACCACGACAGGGCTATGGCTACACCTTC
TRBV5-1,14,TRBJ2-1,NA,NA,CASSLLTGSPEQFF,TGCGCCAGCAGCTTGCTTACAGGGTCCCCTGAGCAGTTCTTC
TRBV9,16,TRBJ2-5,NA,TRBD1,CASSVAAGQGVETQYF,TGTGCCAGCAGCGTAGCGGCGGGACAGGGAGTGGAGACCCAGTACTTC
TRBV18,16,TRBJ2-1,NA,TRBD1,CASSPRTGDGHNEQFF,TGTGCCAGCTCACCACGGACAGGGGACGGTCACAATGAGCAGTTCTTC
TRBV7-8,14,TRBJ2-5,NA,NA,CASSLGGRGETQYF,TGTGCCAGCAGCTTAGGAGGGAGAGGAGAGACCCAGTACTTC
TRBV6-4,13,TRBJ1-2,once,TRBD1,CASRGQGAGGYTF,TGTGCCAGCAGAGGACAGGGGGCCGGTGGCTACACCTTC
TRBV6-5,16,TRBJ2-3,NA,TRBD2,CASSYGGSGVGDTQYF,TGTGCCAGCAGTTACGGTGGTAGCGGGGTAGGAGATACGCAGTATTTT
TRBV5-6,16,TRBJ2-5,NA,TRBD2,CASSPGLAGGWETQYF,TGTGCCAGCAGCCCGGGACTAGCGGGAGGCTGGGAGACCCAGTACTTC